Following are 18 T cell receptor beta chains from one sample sequenced in a study of T cells in Graves' hyperthyroidism and ophthalmopathy. What was amplified from RNA transcripts were TCR beta CDR3 regions. The HTBI primer set was used in a first-round RT-PCR of the TCR CDR3. From the multiplex PCR reads, TCRdb called clonotypes with MiXCR, one entry per CDR3 protein. Seen here are about 420,000 distinct CDR3 sequences, about a sixth observed once, and the top ten hold almost 8%. Sequenced sample: blood. These receptors were taken from a young woman with Graves' hyperthyroidism.

At least ten counts were recorded for this clonotype. This chain's CDR3 is CASSQGSPGLQNIQYF. Written as DNA, the CDR3 is TGTGCCAGCAGCCAAGGGTCCCCGGGACTCCAAAACATTCAGTACTTC. The gene calls are TRBV3-1 and TRBJ2-4, with D possibly being TRBD2 (6 bases). The germline V gene has CDR1 LGHDT and CDR2 YNNKEL (reference sequence). Trimming pared 1 base from V and 5 bases from J, leaving 15 bases between. The CDR3 contains 16 residues.

The V and J genes are TRBV6-5 and TRBJ1-6; D is unresolved. CDR1 MNHEY and CDR2 SVGAGI come from the germline V gene. The length of the CDR3 is 14 residues. V gave up 2 bases and J gave up 15 bases, with 17 bases separating them. The CDR3 region has the DNA TGTGCCAGCAGTTACAGACGTCGGGATAATGACCTCCACTTT. Translated: CASSYRRRDNDLHF.

This clonotype was observed many times. The rearrangement links TRBV7-6 to TRBJ2-5, with 7 nucleotides matching TRBD1. The germline V gene encodes CDR1 SGHVS and CDR2 FNYEAQ. Germline trimming cut 2 bases from V and 5 bases from J; bases unmatched to any gene: 8. The CDR3 runs 15 residues. The CDR3 loop is CASSLRTGRAETQYF. The CDR3, as DNA: TGTGCCAGCAGCTTACGGACAGGCAGAGCGGAGACCCAGTACTTC.

A remark on this clonotype: A read error may account for a junction end that differs from germline. V usage is TRBV9 and J usage is TRBJ1-2; TRBD1 matches at 9 bases. Germline V gene sequence: CDR1 SGDLS, CDR2 YYNGEE. The CDR3 is made up of 15 amino acids. DNA of the CDR3: TGTGCCAACAGCTTCCCGACAGGGGGAGGACGTGGCTACACCTTC. Amino acids: CANSFPTGGGRGYTF.

This clonotype has at least ten counts. CDR3 sequence (DNA): TGTGCCAGCAGTTACGTTGACAGTCCCACAGATACGCAGTATTTT. This codes for CASSYVDSPTDTQYF. The V call is TRBV6-5, the J call TRBJ2-3, with D maybe TRBD1 (5 bases). CDR3 length: 15 amino acids. The germline V and J ends were trimmed by 2 bases and 2 bases, with 11 bases remaining between them. Germline V gene sequence: CDR1 MNHEY, CDR2 SVGAGI.

The V and J genes are TRBV27 and TRBJ2-7, with 12 bases that match TRBD2. CDR3 length equals 14 residues. In germline, CDR1 is MNHEY, CDR2 SMNVEV (reference sequence). The ends lost 7 bases at V and 5 bases at J; junction bases unmatched: 6. This chain's CDR3 is CASTRLAGDNEQYF. As DNA, the CDR3 is TGTGCCAGCACAAGACTAGCGGGAGATAACGAGCAGTACTTC.

Ten or more counts support this clonotype. The chain carries TRBV11-2 and TRBJ2-1, with no clear D. The germline V and J ends were trimmed by 3 bases and 9 bases, with 18 bases remaining between them. Germline CDR1 is SGHAT and CDR2 is FQNNGV. The CDR3 covers 15 residues. The CDR3 DNA reads as TGTGCCAGCAGCTTGAGGCTCGATAGGAAGGTTGAGCAGTTCTTC. Translating it yields CASSLRLDRKVEQFF.

There are many counts of this clonotype. V usage is TRBV7-9 and J usage is TRBJ2-3; no firm D call. Germline V gene sequence: CDR1 SEHNR, CDR2 FQNEAQ (reference sequence). The ends were cut back, 0 bases at V and 4 bases at J, with 5 bases in the middle. The CDR3 is 13 residues long. The CDR3 region is CASSLARADTQYF. For the CDR3, the DNA is TGTGCCAGCAGCTTAGCCCGCGCAGATACGCAGTATTTT.

The rearrangement uses TRBV29-1 and TRBJ2-3, with TRBD1 matching over 12 bases. V lost 4 bases to trimming and J lost 1 base; unmatched junction nucleotides: 3. The CDR3 contains 15 residues. Per the germline V gene, CDR1 is SQVTM and CDR2 is ANQGSEA. CDR3 DNA: TGCAGCGTTGCCCGGGACAGGGGGCGCACAGATACGCAGTATTTT. Translated, it gives CSVARDRGRTDTQYF.

This clonotype was observed many times. The chain recombines TRBV10-3 with TRBJ2-7; TRBD1 is a possible D gene (6 bases). The CDR3 is 14 residues long. In germline, CDR1 is ENHRY, CDR2 SYGVKD. V was shortened by 4 bases and J by 1 base, with 11 bases between the two germline ends. DNA for the CDR3: TGTGCCATCAGTGCAGGACAGCCTTCCTACGAGCAGTACTTC. Its translation is CAISAGQPSYEQYF.

Many counts were recorded for this clonotype. This chain uses TRBV5-1 with TRBJ1-1, with D uncertain. The CDR3 has 16 amino acids. Per the germline V gene, CDR1 is SGHRS and CDR2 is YFSETQ. Deletions cut 0 bases from V and 0 bases from J, with 12 bases between. DNA of the CDR3: TGCGCCAGCAGCTTGGACCTTGACTTAATGAACACTGAAGCTTTCTTT. Its protein product is CASSLDLDLMNTEAFF.

The chain combines TRBV20-1 with TRBJ1-2, with 8 nucleotides matching TRBD1. Per the germline V gene, CDR1 is DFQATT and CDR2 is SNEGSKA (reference sequence). The CDR3 contains 13 residues. V dropped 3 bases and J dropped 3; count of bases not matched to a gene: 3. CDR3 region: CSARLDRDYGYTF. DNA for the CDR3: TGCAGTGCTAGGCTGGACAGGGACTATGGCTACACCTTC.

The chain has TRBV6-1 and TRBJ1-2, with D maybe TRBD1 (6 bases). The CDR3 has 15 amino acids. With 2 bases removed from V and 1 base from J, the gap between germline ends came to 11 bases. Per the germline V gene, CDR1 is MNHNS and CDR2 is SASEGT. The CDR3 nucleotides read TGTGCCAGCAGTGAACCGACAGGTATTAACTATGGCTACACCTTC. It encodes CASSEPTGINYGYTF.

The chain employs TRBV5-4 and TRBJ1-4; D ambiguous. Germline CDR1 SGHNT, CDR2 YYREEE (reference sequence). V was trimmed by 9 bases and J by 0 bases, leaving 12 bases between them. This CDR3 comprises 14 residues. The CDR3 spells CATRTGTTNEKLFF. CDR3 DNA: TGTGCCACCAGGACGGGGACAACTAATGAAAAACTGTTTTTT.

This clonotype has at least ten counts. The rearrangement joins TRBV28 to TRBJ1-2; tentatively, D is TRBD1 (5 bases). The length of the CDR3 is 15 residues. V was clipped by 5 bases and J by 0 bases, with 13 bases between them. Germline CDR1 is MDHEN and CDR2 is SYDVKM. The CDR3 bases are TGTGCCAGCAGTCCAGCGGGGGGGGCTAACTATGGCTACACCTTC. Translation gives CASSPAGGANYGYTF.

This clonotype has a handful of counts. The V and J genes are TRBV9 and TRBJ1-5; 9 bases are shared with TRBD1. CDR1 and CDR2 (germline): SGDLS, YYNGEE. V was clipped by 3 bases and J by 7 bases; unmatched bases: 8. There are 15 residues in the CDR3. The CDR3: CASSAGTGKDQPQHF. The CDR3 DNA sequence: TGTGCCAGCAGCGCAGGGACAGGGAAGGACCAGCCCCAGCATTTT.

The rearrangement joins TRBV6-1 to TRBJ1-6; D is perhaps TRBD1 (5 bases). V lost 7 bases and J lost 5, with 15 bases in between. The CDR3 is 15 amino acids. From germline, CDR1 is MNHNS and CDR2 SASEGT. The CDR3 here is CASMTTASNNSPLHF. Written as DNA, the CDR3 is TGTGCCAGCATGACGACAGCTTCAAATAATTCACCCCTCCACTTT.

This clonotype was recorded many times. The J gene is TRBJ2-7, the V gene TRBV12-3 or TRBV12-4, with 8 bases matching TRBD2. This CDR3 has 17 amino acids. V lost 5 bases to trimming and J lost 1 base; unmatched junction nucleotides: 13. The CDR3 spells CASSPGKLAEFSYEQYF. The CDR3 DNA is TGTGCCAGCAGTCCCGGTAAACTAGCGGAATTTTCCTACGAGCAGTACTTC.